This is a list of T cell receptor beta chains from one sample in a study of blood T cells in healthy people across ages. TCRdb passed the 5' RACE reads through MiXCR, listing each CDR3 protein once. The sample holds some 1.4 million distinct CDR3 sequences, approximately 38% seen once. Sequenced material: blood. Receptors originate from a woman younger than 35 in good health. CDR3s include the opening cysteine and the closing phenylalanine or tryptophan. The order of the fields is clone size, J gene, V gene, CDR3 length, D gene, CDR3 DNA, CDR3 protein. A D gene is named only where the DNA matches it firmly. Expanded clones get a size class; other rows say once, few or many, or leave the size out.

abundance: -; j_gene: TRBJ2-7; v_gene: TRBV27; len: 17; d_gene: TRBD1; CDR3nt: TGTGCCAGCATCAAACGGGCAGGGGGTCCTAGCTCCTACGAGCAGTACTTC; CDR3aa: CASIKRAGGPSSYEQYF
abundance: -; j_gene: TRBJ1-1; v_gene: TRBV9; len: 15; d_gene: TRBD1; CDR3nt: TGTGCCAGCAGAACCGGGACAGGGGGGTTCACTGAAGCTTTCTTT; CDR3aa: CASRTGTGGFTEAFF
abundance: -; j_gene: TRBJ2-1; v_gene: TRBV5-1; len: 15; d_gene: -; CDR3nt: TGCGCCAGCAGCCCACAACCGGGACTCCTCGATGAGCAGTTCTTC; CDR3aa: CASSPQPGLLDEQFF
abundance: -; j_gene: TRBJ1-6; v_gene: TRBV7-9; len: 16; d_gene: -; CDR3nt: TGTGCCAGCAGCTGGTATGTAAGGACAGCCAATTCACCCCTCCACTTT; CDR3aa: CASSWYVRTANSPLHF
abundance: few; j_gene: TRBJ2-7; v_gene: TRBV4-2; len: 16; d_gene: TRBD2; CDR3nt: TGTGCCAGCAGCCAAGATTCGGGGGGAAATACCTACGAGCAGTACTTC; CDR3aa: CASSQDSGGNTYEQYF
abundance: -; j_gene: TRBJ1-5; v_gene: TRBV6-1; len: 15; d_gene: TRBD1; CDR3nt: TGTGCCAGCATAACGTCTACGGACAGGGATCAGCCCCAGCATTTT; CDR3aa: CASITSTDRDQPQHF
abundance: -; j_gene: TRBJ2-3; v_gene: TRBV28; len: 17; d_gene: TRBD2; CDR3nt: TGTGCCAGCAGTTTATGGGGCGGGGGGGCCGGCACAGATACGCAGTATTTT; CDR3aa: CASSLWGGGAGTDTQYF
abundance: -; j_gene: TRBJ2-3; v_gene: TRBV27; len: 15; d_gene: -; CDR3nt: TGTGCCAGCAGTCCCACACTGGAATACACAGATACGCAGTATTTT; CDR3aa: CASSPTLEYTDTQYF
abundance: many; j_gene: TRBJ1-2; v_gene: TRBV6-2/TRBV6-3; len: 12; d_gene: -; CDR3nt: TGTGCCAGCTCCGGCAGAGACTATGGCTACACCTTC; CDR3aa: CASSGRDYGYTF
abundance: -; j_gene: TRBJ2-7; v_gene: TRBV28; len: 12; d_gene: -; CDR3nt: TGTGCCACCCTGGCCCTGCCGGCCGAGCAGTACTTC; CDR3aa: CATLALPAEQYF
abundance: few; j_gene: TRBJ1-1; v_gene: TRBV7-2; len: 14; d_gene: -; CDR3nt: TGTGCCAGCAGCTTCAGTCACCTGAACACTGAAGCTTTCTTT; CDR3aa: CASSFSHLNTEAFF
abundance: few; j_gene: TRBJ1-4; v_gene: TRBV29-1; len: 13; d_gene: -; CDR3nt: TGCAGCGGGCTCGCATCGACTAATGAAAAACTGTTTTTT; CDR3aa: CSGLASTNEKLFF
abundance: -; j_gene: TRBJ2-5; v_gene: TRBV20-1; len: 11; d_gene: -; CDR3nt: TGCAGTGCGGAACTACAAGAGACCCAGTACTTC; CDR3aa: CSAELQETQYF
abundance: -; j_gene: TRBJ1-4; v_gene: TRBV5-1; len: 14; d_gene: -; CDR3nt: TGCGCCAGCAGCTTGGACAGGGTTTACGAAAAACTGTTTTTT; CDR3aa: CASSLDRVYEKLFF
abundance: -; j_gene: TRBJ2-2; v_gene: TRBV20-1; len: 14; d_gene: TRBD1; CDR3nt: TGCAGTGCACGCCGGACAGGGCCATCCGGGGAGCTGTTTTTT; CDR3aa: CSARRTGPSGELFF
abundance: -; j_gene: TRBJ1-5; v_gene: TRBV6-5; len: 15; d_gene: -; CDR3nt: TGTGCCAGCAGTTACTCGGGGCAAATTAATCAGCCCCAGCATTTT; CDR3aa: CASSYSGQINQPQHF
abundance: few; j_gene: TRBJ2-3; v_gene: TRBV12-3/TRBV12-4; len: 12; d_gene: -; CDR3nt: TGTGCCACTCGGTTGTCCCCAGATACGCAGTATTTT; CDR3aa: CATRLSPDTQYF
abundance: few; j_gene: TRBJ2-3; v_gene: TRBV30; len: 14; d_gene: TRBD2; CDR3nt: TGTGCCTGGTCTAGCGGGAGGCCAACAGATACGCAGTATTTT; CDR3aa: CAWSSGRPTDTQYF
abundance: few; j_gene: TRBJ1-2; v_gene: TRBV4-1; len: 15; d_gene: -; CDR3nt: TGCGCCAGCAGCCAAGAAGATGGGCAGGGGTTGGGCTACACCTTC; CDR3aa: CASSQEDGQGLGYTF
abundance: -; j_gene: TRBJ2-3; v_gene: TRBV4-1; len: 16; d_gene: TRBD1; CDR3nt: TGCGCCAGCAGCCAATCGGACAGGGGACGCGCAGATATGCAGTATTTT; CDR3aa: CASSQSDRGRADMQYF
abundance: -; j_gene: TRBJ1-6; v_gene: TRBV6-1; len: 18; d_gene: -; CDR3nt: TGTGCCAGCAGCGCCTCAACAGTCCCAGCGGCTGATAATTCACCCCTCCACTTT; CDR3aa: CASSASTVPAADNSPLHF
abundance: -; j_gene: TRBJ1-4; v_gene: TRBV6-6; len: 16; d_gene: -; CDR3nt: TGTGCCAGCAGTTCCCGAGGCGGGCCCAATAATGAAAAACTGTTTTTT; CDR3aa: CASSSRGGPNNEKLFF
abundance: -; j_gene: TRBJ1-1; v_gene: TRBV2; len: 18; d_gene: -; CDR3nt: TGTGCCAGCAGCCCTCTCCCCCCACTTAGGGACATGAACACTGAAGCTTTCTTT; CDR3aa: CASSPLPPLRDMNTEAFF
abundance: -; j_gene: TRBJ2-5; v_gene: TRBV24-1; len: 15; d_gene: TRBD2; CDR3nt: TGTGCCACCAGTGCCAGCGGGGGGGACCAAGAGACCCAGTACTTC; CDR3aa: CATSASGGDQETQYF
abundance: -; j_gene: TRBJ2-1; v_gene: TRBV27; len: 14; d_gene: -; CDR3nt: TGTGCCAGCAGTTCGGTACGGGAGTTCCATGAGCAGTTCTTC; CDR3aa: CASSSVREFHEQFF
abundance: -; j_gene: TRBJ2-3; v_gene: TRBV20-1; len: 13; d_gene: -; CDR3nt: TGCAGTGCTAGGATAGAGGGCACAGATACGCAGTATTTT; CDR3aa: CSARIEGTDTQYF
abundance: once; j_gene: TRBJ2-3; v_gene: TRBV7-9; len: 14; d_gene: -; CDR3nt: TGTGCCAGCAGTGGAGCGTATAACACAGATACGCAGTATTTT; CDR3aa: CASSGAYNTDTQYF
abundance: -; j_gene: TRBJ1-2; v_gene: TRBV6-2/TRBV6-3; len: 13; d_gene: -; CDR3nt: TGTGCCAGCAGTTACCTCCAGATTGAGGGCTACACCTTC; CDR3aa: CASSYLQIEGYTF
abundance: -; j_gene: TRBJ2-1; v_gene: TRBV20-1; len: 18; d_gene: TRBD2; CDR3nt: TGCAGTGCTAGGGTGTCTAGCGGGGCGTCAGTCTCCTACAATGAGCAGTTCTTC; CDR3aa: CSARVSSGASVSYNEQFF
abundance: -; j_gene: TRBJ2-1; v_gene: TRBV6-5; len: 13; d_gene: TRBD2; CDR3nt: TGTGCCAGCAGCGGACTAGTCCGTAATGAGCAGTTCTTC; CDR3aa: CASSGLVRNEQFF
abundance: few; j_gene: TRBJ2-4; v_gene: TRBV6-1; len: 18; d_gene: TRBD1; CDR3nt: TGTGCCAGCAGTCCCGGGACAGGGATCAAACTAGCCAAAAACATTCAGTACTTC; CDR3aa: CASSPGTGIKLAKNIQYF
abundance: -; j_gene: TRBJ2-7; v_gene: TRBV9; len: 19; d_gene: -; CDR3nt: TGTGCCAGCAGCGTCCCCTATAGGACCCACCGTCTACGAGACACACGCTGGTACTTC; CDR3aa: CASSVPYRTHRLRDTRWYF
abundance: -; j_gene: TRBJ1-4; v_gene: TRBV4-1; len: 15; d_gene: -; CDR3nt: TGCGCCAGCAGCCATCCTCAGGGGATGGTGGAAAAACTGTTTTTT; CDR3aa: CASSHPQGMVEKLFF
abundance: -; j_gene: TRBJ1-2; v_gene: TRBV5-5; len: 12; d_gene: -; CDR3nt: TGTGCCAGCAGCCGGCAGCAATATGGCTACACCTTC; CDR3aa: CASSRQQYGYTF
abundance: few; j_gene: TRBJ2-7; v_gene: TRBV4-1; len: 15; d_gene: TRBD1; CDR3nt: TGCGCCAGCAGCCAAGAGGCCACAGGGGTACCCGAGCAGTACTTC; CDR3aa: CASSQEATGVPEQYF
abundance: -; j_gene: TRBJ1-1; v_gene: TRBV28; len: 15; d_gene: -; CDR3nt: TGTGCCAGCAGCGCCATCACGGGGTCGAACACTGAAGCTTTCTTT; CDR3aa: CASSAITGSNTEAFF
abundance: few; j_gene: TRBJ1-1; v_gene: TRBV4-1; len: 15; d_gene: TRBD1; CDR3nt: TGCGCCAGCAGCCCCAGGGGGCGGCGTGAAACTGAAGCTTTCTTT; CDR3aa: CASSPRGRRETEAFF
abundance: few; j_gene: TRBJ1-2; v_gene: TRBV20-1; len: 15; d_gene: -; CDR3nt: TGCAGTGCTAGCCCAGGAGGGTCGGGGGGCTATGGCTACACCTTC; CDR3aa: CSASPGGSGGYGYTF
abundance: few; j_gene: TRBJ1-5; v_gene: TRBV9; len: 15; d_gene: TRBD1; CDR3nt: TGTGCCAGCAGCGGCGGGACAGGGGGCTATCAGCCCCAGCATTTT; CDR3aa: CASSGGTGGYQPQHF
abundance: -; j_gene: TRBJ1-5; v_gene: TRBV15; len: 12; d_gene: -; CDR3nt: TGTGCCACCAGCAGAGTGGGACAGCCCCAGCATTTT; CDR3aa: CATSRVGQPQHF
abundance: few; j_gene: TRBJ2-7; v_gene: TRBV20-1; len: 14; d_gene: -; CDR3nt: TGCAGTGCTCTCGACAGTCCCCTCTCCTACGAGCAGTACTTC; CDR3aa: CSALDSPLSYEQYF
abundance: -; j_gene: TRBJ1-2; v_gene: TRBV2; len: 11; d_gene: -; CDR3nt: TGTGCCAGCCCCCGGACCCGTGGCTACACCTTC; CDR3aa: CASPRTRGYTF
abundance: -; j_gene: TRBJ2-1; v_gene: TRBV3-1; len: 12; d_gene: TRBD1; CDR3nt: TGTGCCAGCAGCCAAGGGACAGGCTCGAAGTTCTTC; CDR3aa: CASSQGTGSKFF
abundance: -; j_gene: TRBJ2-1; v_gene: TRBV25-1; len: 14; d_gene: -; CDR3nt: TGTGCCAGCAGTGTGCTCAACTCCTACAATGAGCAGTTCTTC; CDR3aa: CASSVLNSYNEQFF
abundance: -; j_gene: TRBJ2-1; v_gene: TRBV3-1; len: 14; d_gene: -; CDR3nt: TGTGCCAGCAGCCAGCAAAGCTCCTACAATGAGCTGTTCTTC; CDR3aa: CASSQQSSYNELFF
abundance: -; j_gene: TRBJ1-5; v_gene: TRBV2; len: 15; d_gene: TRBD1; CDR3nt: TGTGCCAGCAGTGGGGGACAGGCTAGCAATCAGCCCCAGCATTTT; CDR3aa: CASSGGQASNQPQHF
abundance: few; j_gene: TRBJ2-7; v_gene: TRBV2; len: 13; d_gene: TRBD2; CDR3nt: TGTGCCAGCACTAGCGGGAAATACAATGAGCAGTACTTC; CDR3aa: CASTSGKYNEQYF
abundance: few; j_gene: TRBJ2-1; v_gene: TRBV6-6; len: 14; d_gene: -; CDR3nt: TGTGCCAGCAGTTCTCCGGGAACTTACAATGAGCAGTTCTTC; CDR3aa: CASSSPGTYNEQFF
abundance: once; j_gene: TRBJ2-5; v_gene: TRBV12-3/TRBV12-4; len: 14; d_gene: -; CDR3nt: TGTGCCAGCAGTTTTGGGGGGGCGAGGAATGAGCAGTACTTC; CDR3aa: CASSFGGARNEQYF
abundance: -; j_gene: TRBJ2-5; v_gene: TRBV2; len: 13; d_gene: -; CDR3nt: TGTGCCAGCACCGCGGACACGCAAGAGACCCAGTACTTC; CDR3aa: CASTADTQETQYF
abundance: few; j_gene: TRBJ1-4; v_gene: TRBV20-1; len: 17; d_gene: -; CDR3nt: TGCAGTGCTAGAGGCCCGGGGGCCCGGGCAACTAATGAAAAACTGTTTTTT; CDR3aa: CSARGPGARATNEKLFF